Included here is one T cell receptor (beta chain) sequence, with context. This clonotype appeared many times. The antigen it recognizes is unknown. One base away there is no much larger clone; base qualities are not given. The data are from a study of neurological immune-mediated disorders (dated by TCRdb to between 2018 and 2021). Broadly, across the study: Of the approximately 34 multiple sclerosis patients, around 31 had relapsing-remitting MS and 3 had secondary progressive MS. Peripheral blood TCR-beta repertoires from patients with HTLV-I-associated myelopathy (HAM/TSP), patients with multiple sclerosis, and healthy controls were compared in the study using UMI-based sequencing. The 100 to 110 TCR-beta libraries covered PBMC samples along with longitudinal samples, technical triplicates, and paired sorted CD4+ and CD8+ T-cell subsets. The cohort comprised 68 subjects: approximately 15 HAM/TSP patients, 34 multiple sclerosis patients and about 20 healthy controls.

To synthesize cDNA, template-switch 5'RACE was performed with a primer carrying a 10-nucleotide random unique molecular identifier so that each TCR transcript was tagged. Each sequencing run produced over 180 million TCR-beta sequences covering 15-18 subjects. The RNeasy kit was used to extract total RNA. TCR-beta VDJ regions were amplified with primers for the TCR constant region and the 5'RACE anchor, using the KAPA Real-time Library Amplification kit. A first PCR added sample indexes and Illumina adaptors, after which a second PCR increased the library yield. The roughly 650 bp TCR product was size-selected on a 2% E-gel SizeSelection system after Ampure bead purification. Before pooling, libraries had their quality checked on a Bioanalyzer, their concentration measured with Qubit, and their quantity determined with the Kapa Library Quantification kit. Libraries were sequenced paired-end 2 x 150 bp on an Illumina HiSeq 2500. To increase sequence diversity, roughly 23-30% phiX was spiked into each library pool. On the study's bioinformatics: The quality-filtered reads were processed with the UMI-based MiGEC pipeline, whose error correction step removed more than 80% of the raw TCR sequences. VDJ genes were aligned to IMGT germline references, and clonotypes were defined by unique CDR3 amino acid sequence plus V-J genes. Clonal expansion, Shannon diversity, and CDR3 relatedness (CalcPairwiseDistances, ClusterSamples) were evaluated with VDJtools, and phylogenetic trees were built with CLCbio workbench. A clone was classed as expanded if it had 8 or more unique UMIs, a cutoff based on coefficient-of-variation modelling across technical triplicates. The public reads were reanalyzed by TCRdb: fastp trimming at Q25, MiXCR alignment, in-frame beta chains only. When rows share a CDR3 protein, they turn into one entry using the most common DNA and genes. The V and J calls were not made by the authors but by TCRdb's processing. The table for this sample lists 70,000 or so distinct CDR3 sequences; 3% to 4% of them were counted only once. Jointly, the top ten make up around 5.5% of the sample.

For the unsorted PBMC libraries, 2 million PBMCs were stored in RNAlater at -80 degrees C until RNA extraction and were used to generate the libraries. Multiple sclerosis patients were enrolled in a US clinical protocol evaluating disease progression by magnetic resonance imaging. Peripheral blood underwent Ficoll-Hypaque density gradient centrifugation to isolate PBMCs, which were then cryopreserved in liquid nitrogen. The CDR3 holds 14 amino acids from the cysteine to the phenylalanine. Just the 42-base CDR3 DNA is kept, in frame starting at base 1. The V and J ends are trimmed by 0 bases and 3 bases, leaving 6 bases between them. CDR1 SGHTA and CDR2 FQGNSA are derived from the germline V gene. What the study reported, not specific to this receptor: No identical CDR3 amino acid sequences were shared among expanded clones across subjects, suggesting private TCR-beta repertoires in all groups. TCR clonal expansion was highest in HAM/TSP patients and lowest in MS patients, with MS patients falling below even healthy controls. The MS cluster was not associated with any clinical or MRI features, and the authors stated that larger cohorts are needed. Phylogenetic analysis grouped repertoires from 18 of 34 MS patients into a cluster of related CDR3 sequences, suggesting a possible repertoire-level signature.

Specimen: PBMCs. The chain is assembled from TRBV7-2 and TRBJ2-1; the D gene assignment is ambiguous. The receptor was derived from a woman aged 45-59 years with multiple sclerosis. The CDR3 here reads CASSLAGVYNEQFF. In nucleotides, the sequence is TGTGCCAGCAGCTTAGCCGGAGTCTACAATGAGCAGTTCTTC.